The source of this TCR beta chain is a study of T cell repertoires in cytomegalovirus infection. The overall study: Researchers turned to recently identified HLA-C-restricted CMV epitopes as well as well-studied HLA-B-restricted ones. Public TCR beta signatures indicated both CMV infection and matching HLA type.

TCRdb re-called the reads through MiXCR, storing one row per CDR3 protein. The sample lists tens of thousands of distinct CDR3 sequences; around 20% were seen once. Study-wide results and limits: Clonotypes of TCR beta that were HLA-C-restricted and CMV-specific dominated the ex vivo response. Based on cumulative public TCR beta family frequency, carriers of CMV plus the relevant HLA were identified.

This clonotype was found a few times. Antigen unknown. The germline CDR1 and CDR2 sequences are SGHVS and FNYEAQ. V was shortened by 1 base and J by 7 bases, with 20 bases between the two germline ends. The CDR3 covers 17 residues. The chain employs TRBV7-6 and TRBJ1-5; D gene ambiguous. The receptor was isolated from a human donor in good health (CMV status not recorded). Some clones in this sample may be carry-over from other donors' samples. The input for sequencing was CD8+ T cells from cultured PBMCs, taken from culture after CMV antigen stimulation. CDR3 amino acids: CASSLVAGPRGDQPQHF. The CDR3 nucleotides are TGTGCCAGCAGCTTAGTAGCCGGTCCGAGAGGCGACCAGCCCCAGCATTTT.